The 30 T cell receptor beta chains below come from one sample, sequenced in a study of blood T cell repertoires in COVID-19. TCRdb's copy holds only in-frame clones and misses some; the assay was immunoSEQ multiplex PCR. The sample contains 200,000 to 250,000 clones, more than 75% of which appear only once. The sample consisted of PBMCs or T cells enriched from blood (not recorded which). These receptors were obtained from a man aged 25 to 40 in a cohort exposed to, infected with or recovered from COVID-19 (not recorded which).

The gene calls are TRBV3-1 (or the pseudogene TRBV3-2) and TRBJ2-2; TRBD1 is a possible D gene (6 bases). The CDR3 is made up of 12 amino acids. Germline V gene data show CDR1 as LGHDT and CDR2 as YNNKEL (reference sequence). Between the trimmed V and J ends, which lost 8 bases and 9 bases, there was a span of 13 bases. Written as DNA, the CDR3 is TGTGCCAGCCTAGGCAGGGGCTGGGAGCTGTTTTTT. It yields the protein CASLGRGWELFF.

The chain links TRBV7-6 to TRBJ2-7; a weak D match, TRBD2 (5 bases). Germline V gives CDR1 SGHVS, CDR2 FNYEAQ. The CDR3 totals 14 residues. V lost 2 bases, J lost 0 bases, and 8 bases lay in between. The CDR3 bases are TGTGCCAGCAGCTTACGGGAAAGCTCCTACGAGCAGTACTTC. As protein: CASSLRESSYEQYF. Drawing the rest from reference TRBV7-6 and TRBJ2-7, the complete variable domain is GAGVSQSPRYKVTKRGQDVALRCDPISGHVSLYWYRQALGQGPEFLTYFNYEAQQDKSGLPNDRFSAERPEGSISTLTIQRTEQRDSAMYRCASSLRESSYEQYFGPGTRLTVT.

The rearrangement uses TRBV3-1 (or the pseudogene TRBV3-2) and TRBJ2-7, with D perhaps matching TRBD1 (6 bases). The CDR3 is 14 residues long. Germline loops: CDR1 LGHDT, CDR2 YNNKEL (reference sequence). The ends were cut back, 0 bases at V and 6 bases at J, with 12 bases in the middle. The CDR3 region has the DNA TGTGCCAGCAGCCAAGACAGGGGTTTTTCCGAGCAGTACTTC. Its translation is CASSQDRGFSEQYF.

The chain uses TRBV6-5 and TRBJ2-7, with D maybe TRBD1 (6 bases). Trimming took off 5 bases at V and 0 bases at J, with 11 bases between the two ends. CDR3 length equals 14 residues. Germline V gene data show CDR1 as MNHEY and CDR2 as SVGAGI. CDR3 in DNA: TGTGCCAGCAGTCGGACAGTGAGCTCCTACGAGCAGTACTTC. It is translated as CASSRTVSSYEQYF.

This rearrangement joins TRBV28 to TRBJ2-7; no reliable D call. The CDR3 contains 14 residues. Looked up from germline, CDR1 is MDHEN and CDR2 is SYDVKM. V lost 2 bases, J lost 0 bases, and 8 bases lay in between. The CDR3 nucleotides are TGTGCCAGCAGTTTAACAGTTTTCTCCTACGAGCAGTACTTC. This gives the protein CASSLTVFSYEQYF.

The V and J genes are TRBV7-3 and TRBJ1-6; 7 positions agree with TRBD1. The CDR3 has 16 amino acids. Germline V gives CDR1 SGHTA, CDR2 FQGTGA. After removal of 0 bases from V and 6 bases from J, the junction contained 5 bases not matched to a gene. The CDR3 loop is CASSLTAGGSNSPLHF. The CDR3 bases are TGTGCCAGCAGCTTAACGGCAGGGGGGAGTAATTCACCCCTCCACTTT.

The chain uses TRBV29-1 and TRBJ1-1; D unclear. CDR1 is SQVTM and CDR2 is ANQGSEA in the germline V gene. Trimming cost V 3 bases and J 0 bases, with 11 bases left between them. The CDR3 extends over 14 amino acids. The CDR3 protein is CSVERPGVNTEAFF. CDR3 in DNA: TGCAGCGTTGAGCGGCCCGGGGTGAACACTGAAGCTTTCTTT.

The genes are TRBV6-2 or TRBV6-3 and TRBJ2-5, with 7 bases that match TRBD2. In germline, CDR1 is MNHEY, CDR2 SVGEGT. This CDR3 is 16 amino acids long. V dropped 2 bases and J dropped 4; count of bases not matched to a gene: 10. The CDR3 DNA is TGTGCCAGCAGTTACCTTGCCGGGACTATCGGAGAGACCCAGTACTTC. Translating gives CASSYLAGTIGETQYF.

The chain couples TRBV7-9 to TRBJ1-3; tentatively, D is TRBD1 (6 bases). CDR1 is SEHNR, CDR2 FQNEAQ, per germline (reference sequence). Trimming left V 5 bases short and J 0 bases short, with 14 bases between. This CDR3 comprises 16 residues. In DNA form, the CDR3 reads TGTGCCAGCAGCCCTAGGACAGCGCTCTCTGGAAACACCATATATTTT. Its protein is CASSPRTALSGNTIYF.

The J gene is TRBJ1-5, the V gene TRBV24-1; TRBD1 aligns across 8 bases. Trimming at V came to 5 bases and at J to 3 bases, leaving 11 bases not matched to a gene. The CDR3 contains 17 residues. Germline values: CDR1 KGHDR, CDR2 SFDVKD. In nucleotides, the CDR3 is TGTGCCACCAGTGCCCCGGACAGGGAACGCCCCAATCAGCCCCAGCATTTT. Translating gives CATSAPDRERPNQPQHF.

The V and J genes are TRBV9 and TRBJ2-7; possible D gene TRBD2, 6 bases. V was trimmed by 0 bases and J by 6 bases, leaving 16 bases between them. This CDR3 spans 15 amino acids. The germline V gene encodes CDR1 SGDLS and CDR2 YYNGEE. The DNA for the CDR3 is TGTGCCAGCAGCGTAGGCGGGGCCCTTAGTCTCGAGCAGTACTTC. Translated, it gives CASSVGGALSLEQYF.

This chain connects TRBV10-3 to TRBJ2-7; 13 bases align to TRBD2. This CDR3 region has 14 residues. J lost 1 base, V lost 6 bases, and 0 bases had no gene match. Germline loops: CDR1 ENHRY, CDR2 SYGVKD. Here the CDR3 reads CAIRGLAGSYEQYF. The CDR3 bases are TGTGCCATCAGGGGACTAGCGGGATCCTACGAGCAGTACTTC.

V gene TRBV28 combines with J gene TRBJ2-7; TRBD1 matches 8 bases. The CDR3 covers 14 residues. Germline V gene data show CDR1 as MDHEN and CDR2 as SYDVKM. After removal of 5 bases from V and 5 bases from J, the junction contained 8 bases not matched to a gene. CDR3 region: CASSEGQASDEQYF. The CDR3, as DNA: TGTGCCAGCAGTGAGGGACAGGCCTCGGACGAGCAGTACTTC.

This clone was counted a single time. The chain has TRBV6-5 and TRBJ1-5; 8 nucleotides match TRBD1. CDR1 MNHEY and CDR2 SVGAGI come from the germline V gene. CDR3 length: 15 residues. V lost 5 bases, J lost 4 bases, and 7 bases stayed unmatched. The CDR3 bases are TGTGCCAGCAGTAAACTACGACAGGGGAATCAGCCCCAGCATTTT. Translation: CASSKLRQGNQPQHF.

The rearrangement joins TRBV2 to TRBJ2-3; 14 nucleotides match TRBD2. Germline values: CDR1 SNHLY, CDR2 FYNNEI. The junction had 14 bases not matched to a gene; V was cut back by 5 bases and J by 7 bases. The CDR3 totals 18 residues. The CDR3 region is CASSFGLAGGPGGNTQYF. CDR3 sequence (DNA): TGTGCCAGCAGTTTCGGACTAGCGGGAGGCCCCGGGGGAAATACGCAGTATTTT.

This chain uses TRBV18 with TRBJ2-3; no definite D call. In germline, CDR1 is KGHSH, CDR2 LQKENI. Deletions cut 7 bases from V and 4 bases from J, with 6 bases between. The CDR3 loop spans 11 amino acids. For the CDR3, the DNA is TGTGCCAGCTTTGCGGCAGATACGCAGTATTTT. Protein product: CASFAADTQYF. Filled out from reference TRBV18 and TRBJ2-3, the complete variable domain reads NAGVMQNPRHLVRRRGQEARLRCSPMKGHSHVYWYRQLPEEGLKFMVYLQKENIIDESGMPKERFSAEFPKEGPSILRIQQVVRGDSAAYFCASFAADTQYFGPGTRLTVL.

The J gene is TRBJ1-4, the V gene TRBV7-3; possibly TRBD1 for D (6 bases). The ends were cut back, 4 bases at V and 7 bases at J, with 10 bases in the middle. CDR3 length: 13 residues. Looked up from germline, CDR1 is SGHTA and CDR2 is FQGTGA. The CDR3 nucleotides read TGTGCCAGCAGCTCGGCCAGGGGTGAAAAACTGTTTTTT. Translating gives CASSSARGEKLFF.

This clone was seen just once. This chain links TRBV28 with TRBJ1-4, with D maybe TRBD1 (6 bases). Germline values: CDR1 MDHEN, CDR2 SYDVKM. CDR3 length equals 15 residues. With 8 bases removed from V and 0 bases from J, the gap between germline ends came to 13 bases. This chain's CDR3 is CASGTWTATNEKLFF. The CDR3 nucleotides are TGTGCCAGCGGTACCTGGACAGCAACTAATGAAAAACTGTTTTTT.

In its sample, this clone was seen a few times. The V and J genes are TRBV12-3 or TRBV12-4 and TRBJ2-3; no reliable D call. There are 12 residues in the CDR3. Trimming removed 8 bases from V and 2 bases from J, with 8 bases in between. The CDR3 here is CASGLFTDTQYF. The CDR3 bases are TGTGCCAGCGGGCTCTTCACAGATACGCAGTATTTT.

V gene TRBV19 combines with J gene TRBJ1-1; 7 nucleotides line up with TRBD1. CDR1 is LNHDA and CDR2 is SQIVND in the germline V gene (reference sequence). The CDR3 is made up of 12 amino acids. The junction had 4 bases not matched to a gene; V was cut back by 7 bases and J by 5 bases. The CDR3 is CASNKGATEAFF. CDR3 DNA: TGTGCCAGTAACAAGGGGGCTACTGAAGCTTTCTTT. Looking up the rest from reference TRBV19 and TRBJ1-1 gives the full variable domain: DGGITQSPKYLFRKEGQNVTLSCEQNLNHDAMYWYRQDPGQGLRLIYYSQIVNDFQKGDIAEGYSVSREKKESFPLTVTSAQKNPTAFYLCASNKGATEAFFGQGTRLTVV.

J is TRBJ2-1 and V is TRBV19, with D tentatively TRBD1 (7 bases). In germline, CDR1 is LNHDA, CDR2 SQIVND (reference sequence). With 9 bases removed from V and 5 bases from J, the gap between germline ends came to 17 bases. The CDR3 extends over 14 amino acids. The CDR3 loop reads CASRWRGQNNEQFF. CDR3 coding DNA: TGTGCCAGCCGATGGAGGGGGCAGAACAATGAGCAGTTCTTC.

Written as DNA, the CDR3 is TGTGCCAGTAGTGGTATGGACAGCCCTGGGGCCAACGTCCTGACTTTC. As protein: CASSGMDSPGANVLTF. J is TRBJ2-6 and V is TRBV19; the D gene is possibly TRBD1 (6 bases). The germline V and J ends were trimmed by 5 bases and 2 bases, with 13 bases remaining between them. This CDR3 region has 16 residues. Germline lookup yields CDR1 LNHDA and CDR2 SQIVND (reference sequence).

In this sample, this clone turned up a few times. This chain links TRBV2 with TRBJ1-4; no firm D call. Germline values: CDR1 SNHLY, CDR2 FYNNEI. Between the trimmed V and J ends, which lost 8 bases and 10 bases, there was a span of 14 bases. The CDR3 loop spans 12 amino acids. The CDR3 loop reads CASGPDPVKLFF. CDR3 nucleotides: TGTGCCAGCGGGCCTGACCCTGTAAAACTGTTTTTT.

V and J are TRBV7-2 and TRBJ2-1; 13 bases line up with TRBD2. The germline gives CDR1 SGHTA, CDR2 FQGNSA. Losses at the gene ends were 1 base for V and 7 bases for J; bases not matched to a gene: 7. CDR3 length: 17 amino acids. In nucleotides, the CDR3 is TGTGCCAGCAGCTTAGGGGCTGGGACTAGCGGGAAAAATGAGCAGTTCTTC. Protein: CASSLGAGTSGKNEQFF.

V gene TRBV15 combines with J gene TRBJ1-1; D perhaps matches TRBD1 (6 bases). This CDR3 comprises 15 residues. Trimming cost V 10 bases and J 0 bases, with 18 bases left between them. Germline V gene sequence: CDR1 LNHNV, CDR2 YYDKDF (reference sequence). The CDR3 spells CAIKGGPGMNTEAFF. The CDR3 coding sequence is TGTGCCATCAAAGGGGGTCCCGGAATGAACACTGAAGCTTTCTTT.

The chain carries TRBV3-1 (or the pseudogene TRBV3-2) and TRBJ2-2, with a possible D match to TRBD2 (6 bases). Germline V gives CDR1 LGHDT, CDR2 YNNKEL (reference sequence). Trimming shortened V by 4 bases and J by 2 bases, and 8 bases separated the two germline ends. This CDR3 comprises 14 residues. The CDR3 is CASSLGLNTGELFF. CDR3 nucleotide sequence: TGTGCCAGCAGCCTGGGACTTAACACCGGGGAGCTGTTTTTT.

This chain joins TRBV5-1 and TRBJ1-3; possibly TRBD1 for D (6 bases). CDR3 length: 15 amino acids. Germline lookup yields CDR1 SGHRS and CDR2 YFSETQ. V was cut by 4 bases and J by 4 bases, with 15 bases left in between. This chain's CDR3 is CASSVTTGHGNTIYF. The CDR3 region has the DNA TGCGCCAGCAGCGTCACCACAGGGCACGGAAACACCATATATTTT.

The gene calls are TRBV5-1 and TRBJ1-5; D is perhaps TRBD1 (5 bases). The germline gives CDR1 SGHRS, CDR2 YFSETQ. The CDR3 is 15 residues long. V dropped 5 bases and J dropped 7 bases, with 19 bases sitting between them. The CDR3 DNA reads TGCGCCAGCAGACAAAACTTCAGGGCCGACCAGCCCCAGCATTTT. This sequence encodes CASRQNFRADQPQHF.

V is TRBV4-3 and J is TRBJ1-2, with TRBD1 matching over 8 bases. Germline V CDR1 and CDR2: LGHNA, YSLEER. The V and J ends lost 4 bases and 3 bases, in that order; junction bases with no gene match: 13. The CDR3 sequence is 17 residues long. This CDR3 reads CASSLNIQGGLYYGYTF. The CDR3 DNA is TGCGCCAGCAGCCTAAATATACAGGGGGGGCTCTACTATGGCTACACCTTC.

The chain employs TRBV28 and TRBJ2-5; weak D call: TRBD1 (8 bases). The CDR3 sequence is 16 residues long. Germline-derived CDR1 and CDR2 are MDHEN and SYDVKM. V was clipped by 7 bases and J by 1 base, with 19 bases between them. The CDR3 spells CASTLGGTGIQETQYF. Written as DNA, the CDR3 is TGTGCCAGCACCCTGGGGGGGACAGGTATCCAAGAGACCCAGTACTTC.